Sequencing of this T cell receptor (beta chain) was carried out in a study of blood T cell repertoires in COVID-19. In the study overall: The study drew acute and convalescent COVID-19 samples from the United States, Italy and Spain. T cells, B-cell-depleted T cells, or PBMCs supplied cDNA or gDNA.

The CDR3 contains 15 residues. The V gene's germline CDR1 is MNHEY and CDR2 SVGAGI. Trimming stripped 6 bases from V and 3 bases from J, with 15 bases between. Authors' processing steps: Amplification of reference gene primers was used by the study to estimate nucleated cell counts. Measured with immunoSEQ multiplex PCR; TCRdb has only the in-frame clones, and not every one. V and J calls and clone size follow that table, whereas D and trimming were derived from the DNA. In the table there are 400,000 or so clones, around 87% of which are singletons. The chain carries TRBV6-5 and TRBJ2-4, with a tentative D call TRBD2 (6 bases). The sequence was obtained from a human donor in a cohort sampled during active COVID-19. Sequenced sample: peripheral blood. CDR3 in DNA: TGTGCCAGCAGGGATTCCCAGGGAGGCAAAAACATTCAGTACTTC. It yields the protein CASRDSQGGKNIQYF.